This T cell receptor (beta chain) came from a study of T cells in Graves' hyperthyroidism and ophthalmopathy. Study-wide points: Most expanded thyroid clonotypes above 0.001 recurred in blood.

This clonotype was counted only a few times. Its antigen is currently unknown. Germline CDR1 SQVTM, CDR2 ANQGSEA. The CDR3 sequence is 16 residues long. V was clipped by 4 bases and J by 4 bases; unmatched bases: 13. It was RNA transcripts that yielded the amplified TCR beta CDR3 regions. First-round RT-PCR with HTBI primers amplified the TCR CDR3 region. One entry per CDR3 protein results from TCRdb running MiXCR on the multiplex PCR reads. The repertoire consists of 450,000 to 600,000 distinct CDR3 sequences, with roughly 15% occurring once and the leading ten covering approximately 15%. J is TRBJ2-7 and V is TRBV29-1; 10 nucleotides match TRBD2. Sequencing was performed on blood. The receptor was derived from a woman between 40 and 50 years old with Graves' hyperthyroidism. CDR3 coding DNA: TGCAGCGTTGTGGAGGCTAGCGGGAGTTTGTTTTACGAGCAGTACTTC. Translating gives CSVVEASGSLFYEQYF.